The TCR beta chain under discussion was sequenced for a study of cytomegalovirus exposure and HLA in healthy donors. Researchers ran the PCR with 60 Vbeta and 13 Jbeta primers. Only in-frame clones appear in the TCRdb table, and some are missing; sequencing was by immunoSEQ multiplex PCR. The sample has 100,000 to 140,000 clones, about four fifths seen once; the top ten hold 2.7%. CDR3 length: 13 amino acids. Trimming stripped 2 bases from V and 7 bases from J, with 9 bases between. The V gene's germline CDR1 is MRHNA and CDR2 SNTAGT. This chain links TRBV6-4 with TRBJ2-1, with D perhaps matching TRBD2 (5 bases). Material: PBMCs. The sequence came from a man aged 30 to 45 in good health and CMV-seropositive. The CDR3 is CASSDAGENEQFF. DNA of the CDR3: TGTGCCAGCAGTGACGCTGGGGAGAATGAGCAGTTCTTC.